These T cell receptor beta chains were read from a single sample in a study of T-cell memory formation after mild COVID-19. TCRdb analysed the 5' RACE reads with MiXCR anew, one entry per CDR3 protein. Of approximately 65,000 distinct CDR3 sequences in the sample, over 8.5% were seen once. Sequences were obtained from PBMCs or a T cell subset sorted from them (not recorded which). The origin of the receptors is a man younger than 35 who had mild COVID-19 (a few samples of this study predate the infection). Cell type and time point are not known. Both conserved end residues are part of each CDR3. The D gene is left open where the match is weak. Expanded clones get a size class; other rows say once, few or many, or leave the size out.

j_call,clone_size,d_call,v_call,cdr3_aa,cdr3_nt
TRBJ2-1,many,TRBD1,TRBV6-6,CASRSTGGENEQFF,TGTGCCAGCAGATCCACAGGGGGCGAGAATGAGCAGTTCTTC
TRBJ1-2,.,TRBD1,TRBV10-3,CAISESGQDNYGYTF,TGTGCCATCAGTGAGTCCGGACAGGATAACTATGGCTACACCTTC
TRBJ1-2,few,.,TRBV30,CAWSVHSRGYGGYTF,TGTGCCTGGAGTGTACACAGTAGGGGGTACGGTGGCTACACCTTC
TRBJ1-2,.,.,TRBV21-1,CASSKVEGARSGYTF,TGTGCCAGCAGCAAAGTTGAAGGGGCGCGGAGTGGCTACACCTTC
TRBJ2-1,many,TRBD1,TRBV24-1,CATSDSGTGTHNEQFF,TGTGCCACCAGTGATTCCGGGACAGGGACGCACAATGAGCAGTTCTTC
TRBJ2-4,many,.,TRBV11-2,CASSPGDRAKNIQYF,TGTGCCAGCAGCCCGGGTGATAGGGCCAAAAACATTCAGTACTTC
TRBJ1-5,.,.,TRBV7-2,CASSLGREQPQHF,TGTGCCAGCAGCTTAGGGCGGGAACAGCCCCAGCATTTT
TRBJ2-1,many,.,TRBV5-1,CASSLSSNEQFF,TGCGCCAGCAGCTTGAGCTCCAATGAGCAGTTCTTC
TRBJ2-3,many,.,TRBV4-1,CASSQERGPSTDTQYF,TGCGCCAGCAGCCAAGAGCGTGGGCCTAGCACAGATACGCAGTATTTT
TRBJ2-1,.,.,TRBV3-1,CASSQAQGGPSYNEQFF,TGTGCCAGCAGCCAAGCCCAGGGGGGCCCCTCCTACAATGAGCAGTTCTTC
TRBJ2-1,many,TRBD1,TRBV6-4,CASSNRGDEQFF,TGTGCCAGCAGCAACAGGGGAGATGAGCAGTTCTTC
TRBJ2-5,many,TRBD2,TRBV29-1,CSVELTSGGRETQYF,TGCAGCGTTGAGCTAACTAGCGGGGGCAGGGAGACCCAGTACTTC
TRBJ1-1,few,.,TRBV11-2,CASSFSGAVGTEAFF,TGTGCCAGCAGCTTTTCTGGGGCGGTCGGCACTGAAGCTTTCTTT
TRBJ2-5,.,.,TRBV15,CATSRGGVQQETQYF,TGTGCCACCAGCAGGGGTGGAGTCCAGCAAGAGACCCAGTACTTC
TRBJ2-7,many,.,TRBV7-9,CASSFLDEQYF,TGTGCCAGCAGCTTCTTGGACGAGCAGTACTTC
TRBJ2-1,few,.,TRBV5-5,CASSLRDAEKFF,TGTGCCAGCAGCCTCCGGGACGCGGAGAAATTCTTC
TRBJ2-3,many,TRBD1,TRBV12-5,CASGPPGTGTDTQYF,TGTGCTAGTGGTCCTCCCGGGACAGGTACAGATACGCAGTATTTT
TRBJ2-2,many,.,TRBV4-3,CASSFAGRSTGELFF,TGCGCCAGCAGCTTTGCGGGGCGGAGTACCGGGGAGCTGTTTTTT
TRBJ1-6,few,TRBD1,TRBV5-1,CASSPSTGGDSPLHF,TGCGCCAGCAGCCCATCGACAGGGGGCGATTCACCCCTCCACTTT
TRBJ2-7,many,.,TRBV7-8,CASSLALEGSYEQYF,TGTGCCAGCAGCTTAGCGCTTGAGGGATCCTACGAGCAGTACTTC
TRBJ1-1,.,.,TRBV19,CASSIESSTEAFF,TGTGCCAGTAGTATTGAAAGTAGTACTGAAGCTTTCTTT
TRBJ2-1,few,.,TRBV15,CATSRETGALEQFF,TGTGCCACCAGCAGAGAAACGGGAGCTCTCGAGCAGTTCTTC
TRBJ1-1,.,TRBD1,TRBV27,CASSLKAGTGGTEAFF,TGTGCCAGCAGTTTAAAGGCCGGGACAGGGGGCACTGAAGCTTTCTTT
TRBJ2-1,many,TRBD2,TRBV5-1,CASSLESSGGAKYNEQFF,TGCGCCAGCAGCTTAGAGTCTAGCGGGGGGGCGAAGTACAATGAGCAGTTCTTC
TRBJ2-5,many,TRBD2,TRBV2,CASSGGSGGQETQYF,TGTGCCAGCAGTGGGGGTAGCGGGGGACAAGAGACCCAGTACTTC
TRBJ1-1,.,.,TRBV7-2,CASSFWSGRTEAFF,TGTGCCAGCAGCTTTTGGTCAGGACGTACTGAAGCTTTCTTT
TRBJ2-5,many,.,TRBV19,CANWGKQGRKTQYF,TGTGCCAACTGGGGAAAACAGGGTAGGAAGACCCAGTACTTC
TRBJ1-6,.,TRBD1,TRBV5-1,CASSLGQGSSPLHF,TGCGCCAGCAGCCTGGGACAGGGGTCCTCACCCCTCCACTTT
TRBJ2-6,few,.,TRBV11-3,CASSSSFGDVLTF,TGTGCCAGCAGCTCCAGTTTCGGCGACGTCCTGACTTTC
TRBJ1-1,.,.,TRBV2,CASRTSGTEAFF,TGTGCCAGCAGGACCTCGGGAACTGAAGCTTTCTTT
TRBJ2-5,many,.,TRBV20-1,CSATETQYF,TGCAGTGCAACAGAGACCCAGTACTTC
TRBJ1-1,few,.,TRBV6-5,CASGWNTEAFF,TGTGCCAGCGGCTGGAACACTGAAGCTTTCTTT
TRBJ2-1,few,TRBD2,TRBV4-3,CASSQFKTSGGNEQFF,TGCGCCAGCAGCCAATTCAAGACTAGCGGAGGCAATGAGCAGTTCTTC
TRBJ2-3,.,TRBD2,TRBV20-1,CSARRGGTSTDTQYF,TGCAGTGCTAGGCGGGGGGGAACTAGCACAGATACGCAGTATTTT
TRBJ1-2,few,.,TRBV27,CASSSQEGPGYGYTF,TGTGCCAGCAGCTCTCAAGAGGGCCCCGGCTATGGCTACACCTTC
TRBJ2-1,few,.,TRBV20-1,CSARLYNEQFF,TGCAGTGCTAGACTGTACAATGAGCAGTTCTTC
TRBJ2-2,few,.,TRBV6-5,CASRDRGTANTGELFF,TGTGCCAGCAGAGACCGCGGGACGGCGAACACCGGGGAGCTGTTTTTT
TRBJ2-2,.,TRBD1,TRBV29-1,CSVSTGGAGELFF,TGCAGCGTTTCTACAGGGGGAGCCGGGGAGCTGTTTTTT
TRBJ1-1,once,.,TRBV14,CASSPLGHMNTEAFF,TGTGCCAGCAGTCCCCTTGGGCACATGAACACTGAAGCTTTCTTT
TRBJ1-6,few,.,TRBV28,CASSGSRADNSPLHF,TGTGCCAGCAGTGGGTCAAGGGCCGATAATTCACCCCTCCACTTT
TRBJ1-4,once,.,TRBV6-5,CASSYSQAREKLFF,TGTGCCAGCAGTTACTCACAGGCGCGTGAAAAACTGTTTTTT
TRBJ2-1,many,.,TRBV6-5,CASSYPGHNEQFF,TGTGCCAGCAGTTACCCAGGGCACAATGAGCAGTTCTTC
TRBJ1-4,.,TRBD1,TRBV20-1,CSAKDRVSTAGKLFF,TGCAGTGCTAAAGACAGGGTTTCAACGGCTGGGAAACTGTTTTTT
TRBJ1-1,many,TRBD1,TRBV7-9,CASSLVEGARAFF,TGTGCCAGCAGCTTAGTGGAGGGGGCGCGGGCTTTCTTT
TRBJ2-2,.,.,TRBV28,CASSSGQPTGELFF,TGTGCCAGCAGTTCGGGGCAGCCCACCGGGGAGCTGTTTTTT
TRBJ2-3,few,TRBD2,TRBV18,CASSPGLAGPDTQYF,TGTGCCAGCTCACCGGGACTAGCGGGACCAGATACGCAGTATTTT
TRBJ2-5,many,.,TRBV7-7,CASSLEVQGAGETQYF,TGTGCCAGCAGCTTAGAGGTGCAGGGTGCGGGTGAGACCCAGTACTTC
TRBJ2-1,many,.,TRBV24-1,CATSDPVVEQFF,TGTGCCACCAGTGATCCGGTGGTTGAGCAGTTCTTC